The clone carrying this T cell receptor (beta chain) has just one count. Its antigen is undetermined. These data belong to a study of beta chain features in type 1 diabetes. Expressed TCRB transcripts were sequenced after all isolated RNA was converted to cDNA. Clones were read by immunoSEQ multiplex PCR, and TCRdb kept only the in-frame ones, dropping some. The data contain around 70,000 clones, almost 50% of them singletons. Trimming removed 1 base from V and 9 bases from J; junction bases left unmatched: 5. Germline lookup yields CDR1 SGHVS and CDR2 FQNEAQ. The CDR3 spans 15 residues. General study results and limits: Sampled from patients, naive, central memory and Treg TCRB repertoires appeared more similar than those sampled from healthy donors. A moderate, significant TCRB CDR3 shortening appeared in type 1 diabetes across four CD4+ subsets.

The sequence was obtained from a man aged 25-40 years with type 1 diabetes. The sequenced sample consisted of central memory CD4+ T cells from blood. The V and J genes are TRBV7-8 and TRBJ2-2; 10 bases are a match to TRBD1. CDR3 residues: CASSLVETGGRELFF. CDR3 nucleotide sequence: TGTGCCAGCAGCTTAGTAGAGACAGGGGGCAGGGAGCTGTTTTTT.